These 8 T cell receptor beta chains were sequenced from one sample in a study of T cell repertoires in ileal Crohn's disease. TCRdb's copy holds only in-frame clones and misses some; the assay was immunoSEQ multiplex PCR. Seen here are about 4,500 clones, under 85% observed once, and the top ten hold approximately 15%. Material for sequencing was ileal tissue. Receptors originate from an adult with Crohn's disease.

V is TRBV4-3 and J is TRBJ2-1, with TRBD2 as a possible D gene (6 bases). CDR3 size: 16 residues. CDR1 LGHNA and CDR2 YSLEER come from the germline V gene. V gave up 1 base and J gave up 0 bases, with 10 bases separating them. Here the CDR3 reads CASSQVAGSSYNEQFF. The CDR3 nucleotides are TGCGCCAGCAGCCAAGTCGCGGGAAGCTCCTACAATGAGCAGTTCTTC.

The sample holds one count of this clone. The chain has TRBV29-1 and TRBJ2-5, with 7 positions matching TRBD2. The CDR3 totals 13 residues. CDR1 is SQVTM, CDR2 ANQGSEA, per germline. The V gene end was trimmed by 1 base and the J gene end by 3 bases; junction bases not matched to a gene: 2. In DNA, the CDR3 is TGCAGCGTTGAAGCGGGGAGGGAAGAGACCCAGTACTTC. Encoded protein: CSVEAGREETQYF.

This rearrangement joins TRBV6-5 to TRBJ1-2; 8 bases are a match to TRBD1. There are 13 residues in the CDR3. V dropped 4 bases and J dropped 7; count of bases not matched to a gene: 5. CDR1 and CDR2 (germline): MNHEY, SVGAGI. The CDR3 DNA reads TGTGCCAGCAGTTTACAGGGGGTGGGTGGCTACACCTTC. Protein product: CASSLQGVGGYTF.

This chain links TRBV12-5 with TRBJ1-2; TRBD1 is a possible D gene (5 bases). The CDR3 has 15 residues. Germline lookup yields CDR1 LGHNT and CDR2 FRNRAP. V shed 2 bases and J shed 0 bases, with 10 bases lying between them. The CDR3 DNA reads TGTGCTAGTGGTTTGACAGGCCCCGCTAACTATGGCTACACCTTC. It specifies CASGLTGPANYGYTF.

This chain connects TRBV28 to TRBJ1-2; D perhaps matches TRBD1 (6 bases). Trimming took off 7 bases at V and 8 bases at J, with 14 bases between the two ends. Per the germline V gene, CDR1 is MDHEN and CDR2 is SYDVKM. The CDR3 runs 12 residues. The chain's CDR3 is CASNRQDWGYTF. For the CDR3, the DNA is TGTGCCAGCAACCGACAGGATTGGGGCTACACCTTC.

V gene TRBV4-3 combines with J gene TRBJ1-1, with D tentatively TRBD1 (5 bases). This CDR3 contains 15 residues. Deletions cut 0 bases from V and 1 base from J, with 9 bases between. Germline lookup yields CDR1 LGHNA and CDR2 YSLEER. The CDR3 sequence is CASSQDLGGNTEAFF. CDR3 bases: TGCGCCAGCAGCCAAGATCTCGGGGGGAACACTGAAGCTTTCTTT.

V gene TRBV5-1 combines with J gene TRBJ1-5; 11 nucleotides match TRBD1. CDR3 size: 20 residues. V was clipped by 4 bases and J by 0 bases; unmatched bases: 15. Germline V gene data show CDR1 as SGHRS and CDR2 as YFSETQ. The CDR3 reads CASSVGDWDRGAYSNQPQHF. The CDR3 bases are TGCGCCAGCAGCGTGGGGGATTGGGACAGGGGGGCTTATAGCAATCAGCCCCAGCATTTT.

The chain joins TRBV10-3 to TRBJ2-7; 9 bases align to TRBD1. This CDR3 contains 11 residues. V was pared by 6 bases and J by 7 bases, with 1 base of the junction left unmatched. CDR1 ENHRY and CDR2 SYGVKD come from the germline V gene. This CDR3 reads CAISGTGEQYF. CDR3 DNA sequence: TGTGCCATCAGCGGGACAGGGGAGCAGTACTTC.